This T cell receptor beta chain was recovered during a study of a mutant IDH1 vaccine in newly diagnosed glioma. The wider study: With temozolomide cycles, or 4-6 weeks after radiotherapy alone, vaccination was started. Those enrolled had earlier been treated with radiotherapy, temozolomide, or both, mostly both.

A word on this clone: The target antigen is unknown.

Profiling relied on immunoSEQ multiplex PCR, and the TCRdb table lists in-frame clones only, not all of them. The table has 75,000 to 95,000 clones, just under 90% seen once. The V gene lost 3 bases and the J gene lost 3 bases, with 12 bases spanning the gap. The CDR3 is made up of 15 amino acids. In germline, CDR1 is MRHNA, CDR2 SNTAGT. The time point was: week 47, end of study. Each dose delivered 300 ug of mutant IDH1 20-mer peptide subcutaneously with imiquimod. The sequence derives from a woman in her 50s with glioma. This specimen consisted of PBMCs, obtained from a glioma patient whose treatment included an IDH1 peptide vaccine. This chain links TRBV6-4 with TRBJ1-3, with D unclear. The CDR3 region is CASSEDLWDGNTIYF. CDR3 nucleotide sequence: TGTGCCAGCAGTGAGGACCTATGGGATGGAAACACCATATATTTT.